This T cell receptor beta chain was sequenced during a study of blood T cell repertoires in COVID-19. Study information: T cells, B-cell-depleted T cells, or PBMCs provided the cDNA or gDNA that served as material.

Source study methods: Counts of nucleated cells, estimated from reference gene primer amplification, were obtained. Clones were sequenced by immunoSEQ multiplex PCR, and TCRdb holds only the in-frame ones, with some missing. The D gene and trimming were derived from the DNA, and the V and J assignments and clone size from that table. The sample shows approximately 240,000 clones, about nine tenths of them seen only once. This CDR3 is built from 13 residues. The V and J ends lost 4 bases and 5 bases, in that order; junction bases with no gene match: 4. From germline, CDR1 is SGHDT and CDR2 YYEEEE. Enrolled through a virtual design, the participants were between roughly 18 and 90 years of age and came from under 25 US areas. In assigning cohorts, the study relied on participant-reported clinical history.

The clonotype comes from a woman in her 30s with acute COVID-19. This chain uses TRBV5-6 with TRBJ2-5, with TRBD2 matching over 8 bases. Sequencing input: PBMCs or T cells enriched from blood (not recorded which). This CDR3 reads CASSQAGEETQYF. CDR3 DNA: TGTGCCAGCAGCCAAGCGGGGGAGGAGACCCAGTACTTC.